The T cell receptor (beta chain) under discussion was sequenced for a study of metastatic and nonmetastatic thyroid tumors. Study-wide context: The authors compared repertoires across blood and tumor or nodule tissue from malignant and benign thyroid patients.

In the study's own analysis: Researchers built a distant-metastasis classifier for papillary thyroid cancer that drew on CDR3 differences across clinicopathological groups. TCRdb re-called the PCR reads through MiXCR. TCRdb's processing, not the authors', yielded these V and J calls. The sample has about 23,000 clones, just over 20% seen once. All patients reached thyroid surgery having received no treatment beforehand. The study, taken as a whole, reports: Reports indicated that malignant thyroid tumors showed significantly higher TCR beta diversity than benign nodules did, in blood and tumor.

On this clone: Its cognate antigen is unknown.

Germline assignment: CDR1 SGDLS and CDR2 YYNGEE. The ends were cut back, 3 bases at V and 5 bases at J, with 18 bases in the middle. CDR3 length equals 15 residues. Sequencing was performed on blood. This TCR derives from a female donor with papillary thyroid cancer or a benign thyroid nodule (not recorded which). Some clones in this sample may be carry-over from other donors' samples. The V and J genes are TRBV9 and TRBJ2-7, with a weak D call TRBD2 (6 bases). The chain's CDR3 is CASSDQVTAGNEQYF. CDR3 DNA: TGTGCCAGCAGCGACCAAGTGACGGCGGGAAACGAGCAGTACTTC.